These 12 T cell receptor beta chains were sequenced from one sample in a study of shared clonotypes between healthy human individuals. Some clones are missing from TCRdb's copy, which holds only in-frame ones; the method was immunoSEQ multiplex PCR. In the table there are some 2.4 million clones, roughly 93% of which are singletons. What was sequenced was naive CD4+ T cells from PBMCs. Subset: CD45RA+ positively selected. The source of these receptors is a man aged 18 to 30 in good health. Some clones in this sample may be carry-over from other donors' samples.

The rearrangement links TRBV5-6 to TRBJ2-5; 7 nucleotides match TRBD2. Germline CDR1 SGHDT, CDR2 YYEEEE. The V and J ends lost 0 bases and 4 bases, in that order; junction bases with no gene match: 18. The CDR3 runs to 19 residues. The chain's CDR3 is CASSLGPFWGGGSAETQYF. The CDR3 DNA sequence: TGTGCCAGCAGCTTGGGGCCCTTTTGGGGTGGCGGGAGCGCAGAGACCCAGTACTTC.

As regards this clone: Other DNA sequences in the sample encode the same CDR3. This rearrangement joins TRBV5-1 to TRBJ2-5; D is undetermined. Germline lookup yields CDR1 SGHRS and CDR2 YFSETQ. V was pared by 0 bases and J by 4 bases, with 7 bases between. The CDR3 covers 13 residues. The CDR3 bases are TGCGCCAGCAGCTTGGGGCCTAGAGAGACCCAGTACTTC. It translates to CASSLGPRETQYF.

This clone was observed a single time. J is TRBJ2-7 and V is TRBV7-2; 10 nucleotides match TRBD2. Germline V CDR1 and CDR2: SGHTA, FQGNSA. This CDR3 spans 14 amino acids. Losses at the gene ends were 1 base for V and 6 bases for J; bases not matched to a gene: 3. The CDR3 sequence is CASSLGTSGAEQYF. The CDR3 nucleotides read TGTGCCAGCAGCTTAGGGACTAGCGGCGCCGAGCAGTACTTC.

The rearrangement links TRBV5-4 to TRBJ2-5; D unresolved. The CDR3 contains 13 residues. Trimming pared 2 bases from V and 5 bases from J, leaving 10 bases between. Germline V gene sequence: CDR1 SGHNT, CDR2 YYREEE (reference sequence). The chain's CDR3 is CASSFARDETQYF. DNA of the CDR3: TGTGCCAGCAGCTTCGCTAGGGATGAGACCCAGTACTTC.

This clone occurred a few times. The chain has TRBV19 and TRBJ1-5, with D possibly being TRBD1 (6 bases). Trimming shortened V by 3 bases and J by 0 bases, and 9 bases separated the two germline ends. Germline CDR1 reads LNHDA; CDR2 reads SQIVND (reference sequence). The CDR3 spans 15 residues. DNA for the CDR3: TGTGCCAGTAGTATTATGGGGGCTAGCAATCAGCCCCAGCATTTT. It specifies CASSIMGASNQPQHF.

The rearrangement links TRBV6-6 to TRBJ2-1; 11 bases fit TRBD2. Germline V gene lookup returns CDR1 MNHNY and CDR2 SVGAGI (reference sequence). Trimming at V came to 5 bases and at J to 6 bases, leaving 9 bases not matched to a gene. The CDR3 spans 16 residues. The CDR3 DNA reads TGTGCCAGCAGTCGTCCTACTAGCGGGAGAACCAATGAGCAGTTCTTC. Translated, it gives CASSRPTSGRTNEQFF.

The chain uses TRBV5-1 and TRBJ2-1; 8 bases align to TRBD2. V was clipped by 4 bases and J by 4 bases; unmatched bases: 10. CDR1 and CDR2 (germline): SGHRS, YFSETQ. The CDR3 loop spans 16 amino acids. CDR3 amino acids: CASSRGAGGLYNEQFF. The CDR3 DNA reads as TGCGCCAGCAGCCGCGGGGCGGGAGGACTATACAATGAGCAGTTCTTC.

CDR3 DNA sequence: TGTGCCAGCAGCTCGGGGGGCTGGGAAAAACTGTTTTTT. The encoded protein is CASSSGGWEKLFF. The V call is TRBV7-2, the J call TRBJ1-4, with a tentative D call TRBD1 (6 bases). V gave up 4 bases and J gave up 8 bases, with 11 bases separating them. The germline gives CDR1 SGHTA, CDR2 FQGNSA. The CDR3 totals 13 residues.

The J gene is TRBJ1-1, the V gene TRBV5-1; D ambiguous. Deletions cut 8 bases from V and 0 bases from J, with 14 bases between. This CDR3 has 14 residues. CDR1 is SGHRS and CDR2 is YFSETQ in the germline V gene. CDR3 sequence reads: CASGEGTVNTEAFF. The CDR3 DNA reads TGCGCCAGTGGTGAAGGCACTGTGAACACTGAAGCTTTCTTT.

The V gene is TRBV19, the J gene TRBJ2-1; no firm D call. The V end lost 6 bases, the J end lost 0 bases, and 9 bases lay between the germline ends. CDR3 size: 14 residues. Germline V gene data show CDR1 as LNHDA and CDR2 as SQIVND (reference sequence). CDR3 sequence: CASSPEHSYNEQFF. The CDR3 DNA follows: TGTGCCAGTAGCCCTGAGCACTCCTACAATGAGCAGTTCTTC.

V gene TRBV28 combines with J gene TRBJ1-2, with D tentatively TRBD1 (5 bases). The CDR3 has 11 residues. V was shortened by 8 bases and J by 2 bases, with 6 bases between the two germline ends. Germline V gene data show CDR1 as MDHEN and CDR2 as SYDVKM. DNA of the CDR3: TGTGCCAGCGAGGGGAACTATGGCTACACCTTC. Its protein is CASEGNYGYTF.

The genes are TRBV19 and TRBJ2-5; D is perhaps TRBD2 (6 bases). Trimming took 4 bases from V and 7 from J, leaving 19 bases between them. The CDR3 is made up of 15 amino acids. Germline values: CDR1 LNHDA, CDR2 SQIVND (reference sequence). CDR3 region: CASSNSGLNVGTQYF. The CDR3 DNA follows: TGTGCCAGTAGTAATAGCGGCCTAAACGTAGGGACCCAGTACTTC.